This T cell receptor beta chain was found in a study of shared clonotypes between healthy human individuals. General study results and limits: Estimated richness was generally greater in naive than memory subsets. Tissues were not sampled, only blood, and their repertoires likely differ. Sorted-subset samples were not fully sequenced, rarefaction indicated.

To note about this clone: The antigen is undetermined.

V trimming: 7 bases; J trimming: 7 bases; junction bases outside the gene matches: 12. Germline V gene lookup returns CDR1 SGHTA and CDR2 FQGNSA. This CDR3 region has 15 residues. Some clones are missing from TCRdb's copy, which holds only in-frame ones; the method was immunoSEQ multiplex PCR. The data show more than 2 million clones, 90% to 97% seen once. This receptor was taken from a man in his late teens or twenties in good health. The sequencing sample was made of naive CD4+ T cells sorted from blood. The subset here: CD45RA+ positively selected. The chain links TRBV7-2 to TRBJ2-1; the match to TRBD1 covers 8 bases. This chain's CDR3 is CASTLDRAVLNEQFF. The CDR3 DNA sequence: TGTGCCAGCACCTTGGACAGGGCGGTTCTGAATGAGCAGTTCTTC.